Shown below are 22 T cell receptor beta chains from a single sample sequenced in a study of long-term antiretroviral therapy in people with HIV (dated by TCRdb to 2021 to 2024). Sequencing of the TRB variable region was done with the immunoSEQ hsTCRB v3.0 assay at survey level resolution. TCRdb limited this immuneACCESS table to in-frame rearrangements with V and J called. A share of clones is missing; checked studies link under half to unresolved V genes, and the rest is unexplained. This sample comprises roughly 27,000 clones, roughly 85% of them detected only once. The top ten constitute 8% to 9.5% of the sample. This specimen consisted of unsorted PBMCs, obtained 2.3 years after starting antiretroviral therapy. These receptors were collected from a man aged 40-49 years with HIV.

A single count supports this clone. CDR3 residues: CASSPGEGLHYGYTF. DNA of the CDR3: TGTGCCAGCAGTCCAGGGGAGGGACTACACTATGGCTACACCTTC. The V call is TRBV7-9, the J call TRBJ1-2, with D maybe TRBD1 (6 bases). CDR3 size: 15 residues. CDR1 and CDR2 (germline): SEHNR, FQNEAQ (reference sequence). The V end was cut by 6 bases, the J end by 3 bases, with 17 bases between. The full variable domain, in which reference TRBV7-9 and TRBJ1-2 provide the parts outside the CDR3, is DTGVSQNPRHKITKRGQNVTFRCDPISEHNRLYWYRQTLGQGPEFLTYFQNEAQLEKSRLLSDRFSAERPKGSFSTLEIQRTEQGDSAMYLCASSPGEGLHYGYTFGSGTRLTVV.

CDR3 DNA sequence: TGCGCCAGCAGCCCCGGTTTAGGCGGAATTATGAACACTGAAGCTTTCTTT. Translating it yields CASSPGLGGIMNTEAFF. The genes are TRBV5-1 and TRBJ1-1; D is unclear. V was trimmed by 4 bases and J by 0 bases, leaving 19 bases between them. This CDR3 comprises 17 residues. The germline gives CDR1 SGHRS, CDR2 YFSETQ.

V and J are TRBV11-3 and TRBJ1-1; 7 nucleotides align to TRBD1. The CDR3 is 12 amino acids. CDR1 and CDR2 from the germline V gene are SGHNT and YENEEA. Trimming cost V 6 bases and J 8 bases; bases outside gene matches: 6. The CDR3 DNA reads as TGTGCCAGCAGTCTCCCCAGGGGGGAAGCTTTCTTT. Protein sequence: CASSLPRGEAFF.

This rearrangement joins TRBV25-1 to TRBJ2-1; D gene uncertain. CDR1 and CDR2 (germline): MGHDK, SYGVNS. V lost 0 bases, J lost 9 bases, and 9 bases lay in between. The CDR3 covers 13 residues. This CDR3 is CASSEYKRSEQFF. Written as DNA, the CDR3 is TGTGCCAGCAGTGAATATAAACGGAGTGAGCAGTTCTTC.

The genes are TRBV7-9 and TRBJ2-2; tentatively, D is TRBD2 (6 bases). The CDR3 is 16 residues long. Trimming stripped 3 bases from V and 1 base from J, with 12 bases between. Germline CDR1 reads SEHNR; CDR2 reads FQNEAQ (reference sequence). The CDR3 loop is CASSFGSPVNTGELFF. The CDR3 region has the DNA TGTGCCAGCAGCTTCGGGAGTCCCGTGAACACCGGGGAGCTGTTTTTT.

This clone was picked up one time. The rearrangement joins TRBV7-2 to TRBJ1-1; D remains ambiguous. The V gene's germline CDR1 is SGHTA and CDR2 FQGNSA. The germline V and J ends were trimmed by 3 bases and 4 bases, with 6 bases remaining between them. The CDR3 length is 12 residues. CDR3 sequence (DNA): TGTGCCAGCAGCTTTCCGGTCACTGAAGCTTTCTTT. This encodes CASSFPVTEAFF.

The CDR3 nucleotides are TGTGCCAGTAGTATTGTTCGCGTTAGCAATCAGCCCCAGCATTTT. Protein: CASSIVRVSNQPQHF. This sequence joins TRBV19 and TRBJ1-5, with unresolved D. The germline CDR1 and CDR2 sequences are LNHDA and SQIVND (reference sequence). Trimming removed 3 bases at V and 0 bases at J, with 9 bases between. The CDR3 length is 15 residues.

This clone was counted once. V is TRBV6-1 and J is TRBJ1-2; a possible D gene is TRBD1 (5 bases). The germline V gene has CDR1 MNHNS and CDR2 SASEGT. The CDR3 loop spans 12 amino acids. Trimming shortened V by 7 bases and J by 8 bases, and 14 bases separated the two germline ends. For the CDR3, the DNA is TGTGCCAGCAAAGGATTGGGGGACGGCTACACCTTC. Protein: CASKGLGDGYTF.

The DNA for the CDR3 is TGTGCCAGCGGACTAGCGGCGGGAGGTAGCTCCTACGAGCAGTACTTC. Residues: CASGLAAGGSSYEQYF. The chain links TRBV11-2 to TRBJ2-7, with 10 bases that match TRBD2. Germline V CDR1 and CDR2: SGHAT, FQNNGV. V lost 8 bases and J lost 0; bases outside the gene matches: 10. The length of the CDR3 is 16 residues.

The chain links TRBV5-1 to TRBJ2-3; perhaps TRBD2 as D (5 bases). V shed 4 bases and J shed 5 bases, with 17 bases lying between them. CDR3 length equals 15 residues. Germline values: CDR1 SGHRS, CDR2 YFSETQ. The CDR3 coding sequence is TGCGCCAGCAGCCAGCCCGGCGGAGGCAGAGATACGCAGTATTTT. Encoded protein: CASSQPGGGRDTQYF.

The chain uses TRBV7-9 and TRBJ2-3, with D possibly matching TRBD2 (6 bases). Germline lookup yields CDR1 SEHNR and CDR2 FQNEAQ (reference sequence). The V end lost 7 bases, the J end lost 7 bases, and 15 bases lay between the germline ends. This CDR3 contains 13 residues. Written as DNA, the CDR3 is TGTGCCAGCATTCGGACGGGGGACTATACGCAGTATTTT. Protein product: CASIRTGDYTQYF.

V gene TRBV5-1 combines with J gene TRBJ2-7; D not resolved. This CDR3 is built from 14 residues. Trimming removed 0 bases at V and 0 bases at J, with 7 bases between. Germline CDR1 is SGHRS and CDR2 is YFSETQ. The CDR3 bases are TGCGCCAGCAGCTTGGCTTCTAGCTCCTACGAGCAGTACTTC. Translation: CASSLASSSYEQYF.

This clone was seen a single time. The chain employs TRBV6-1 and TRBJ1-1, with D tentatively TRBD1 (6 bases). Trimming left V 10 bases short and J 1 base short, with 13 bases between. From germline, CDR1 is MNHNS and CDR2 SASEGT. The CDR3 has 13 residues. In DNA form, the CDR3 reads TGTGCCACCTCCGACAGGCCGAACACTGAAGCTTTCTTT. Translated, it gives CATSDRPNTEAFF.

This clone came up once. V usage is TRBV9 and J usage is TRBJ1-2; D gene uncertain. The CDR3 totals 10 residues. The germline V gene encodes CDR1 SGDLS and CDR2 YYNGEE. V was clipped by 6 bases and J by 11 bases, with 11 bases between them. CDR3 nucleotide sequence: TGTGCCAGCAAAGGGCTCGGTTACACCTTC. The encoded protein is CASKGLGYTF.

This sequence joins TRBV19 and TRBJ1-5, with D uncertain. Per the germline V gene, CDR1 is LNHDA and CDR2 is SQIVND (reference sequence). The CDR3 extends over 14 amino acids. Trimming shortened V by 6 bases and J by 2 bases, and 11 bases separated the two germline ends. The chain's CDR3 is CASRSATGNQPQHF. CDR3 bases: TGTGCCAGTAGGAGTGCGACGGGCAATCAGCCCCAGCATTTT. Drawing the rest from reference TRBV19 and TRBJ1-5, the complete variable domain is DGGITQSPKYLFRKEGQNVTLSCEQNLNHDAMYWYRQDPGQGLRLIYYSQIVNDFQKGDIAEGYSVSREKKESFPLTVTSAQKNPTAFYLCASRSATGNQPQHFGDGTRLSIL.

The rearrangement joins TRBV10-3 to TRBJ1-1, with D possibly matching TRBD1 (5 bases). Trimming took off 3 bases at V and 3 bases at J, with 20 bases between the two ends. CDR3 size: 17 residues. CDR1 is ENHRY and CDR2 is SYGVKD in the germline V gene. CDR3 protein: CAISDPNRGGWDTEAFF. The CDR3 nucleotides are TGTGCCATCAGTGACCCCAACCGGGGCGGATGGGACACTGAAGCTTTCTTT.

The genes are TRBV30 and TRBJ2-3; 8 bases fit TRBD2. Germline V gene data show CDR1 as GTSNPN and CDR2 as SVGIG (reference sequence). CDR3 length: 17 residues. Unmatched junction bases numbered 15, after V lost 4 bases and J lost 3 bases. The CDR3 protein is CAWTLGGSGRPTDTQYF. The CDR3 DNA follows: TGTGCCTGGACCCTTGGGGGGAGCGGGAGACCGACAGATACGCAGTATTTT.

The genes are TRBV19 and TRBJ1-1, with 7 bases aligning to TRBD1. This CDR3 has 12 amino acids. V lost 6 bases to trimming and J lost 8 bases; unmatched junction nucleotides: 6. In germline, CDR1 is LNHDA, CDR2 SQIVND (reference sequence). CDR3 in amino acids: CASSDKTGEAFF. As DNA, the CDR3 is TGTGCCAGTAGCGATAAGACAGGGGAAGCTTTCTTT. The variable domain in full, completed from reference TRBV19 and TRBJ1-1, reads DGGITQSPKYLFRKEGQNVTLSCEQNLNHDAMYWYRQDPGQGLRLIYYSQIVNDFQKGDIAEGYSVSREKKESFPLTVTSAQKNPTAFYLCASSDKTGEAFFGQGTRLTVV.

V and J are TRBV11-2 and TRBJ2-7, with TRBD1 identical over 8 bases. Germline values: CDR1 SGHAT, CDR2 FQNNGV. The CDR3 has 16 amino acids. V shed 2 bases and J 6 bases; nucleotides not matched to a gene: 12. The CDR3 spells CASSLRGRTGTGEQYF. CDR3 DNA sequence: TGTGCCAGCAGCTTAAGAGGCAGGACAGGGACCGGCGAGCAGTACTTC.

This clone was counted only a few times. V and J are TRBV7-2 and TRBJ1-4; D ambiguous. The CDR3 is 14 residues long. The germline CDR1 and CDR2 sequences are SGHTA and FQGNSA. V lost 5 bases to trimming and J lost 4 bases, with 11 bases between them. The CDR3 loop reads CASSPGGNNEKLFF. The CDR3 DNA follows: TGTGCCAGCAGCCCGGGAGGGAATAATGAAAAACTGTTTTTT.

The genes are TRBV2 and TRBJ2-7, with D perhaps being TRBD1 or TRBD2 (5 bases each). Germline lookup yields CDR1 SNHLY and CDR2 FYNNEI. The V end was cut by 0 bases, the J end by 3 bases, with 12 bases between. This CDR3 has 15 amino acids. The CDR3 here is CASSEAGTGLYEQYF. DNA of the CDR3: TGTGCCAGCAGTGAAGCCGGGACGGGCCTCTACGAGCAGTACTTC.

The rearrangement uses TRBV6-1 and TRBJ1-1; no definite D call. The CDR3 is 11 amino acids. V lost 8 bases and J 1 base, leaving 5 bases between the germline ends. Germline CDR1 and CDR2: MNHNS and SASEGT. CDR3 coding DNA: TGTGCCAGCCCCTCGAACACTGAAGCTTTCTTT. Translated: CASPSNTEAFF.